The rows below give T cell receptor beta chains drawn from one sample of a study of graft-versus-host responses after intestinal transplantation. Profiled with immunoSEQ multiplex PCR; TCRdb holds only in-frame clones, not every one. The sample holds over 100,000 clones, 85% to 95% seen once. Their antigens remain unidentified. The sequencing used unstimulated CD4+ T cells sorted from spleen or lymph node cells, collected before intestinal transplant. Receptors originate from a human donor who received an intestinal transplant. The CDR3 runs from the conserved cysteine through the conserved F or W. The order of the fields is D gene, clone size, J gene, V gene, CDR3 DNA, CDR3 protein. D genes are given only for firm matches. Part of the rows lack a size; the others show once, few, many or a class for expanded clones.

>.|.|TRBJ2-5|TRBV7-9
TGTGCCAGCAGCTTATTGAAGGCGGTAGGGCAAGAGACCCAGTACTTC
CASSLLKAVGQETQYF
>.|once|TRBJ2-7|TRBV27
TGTGCCAGCAGTTCGACCCACGAGCAGTACTTC
CASSSTHEQYF
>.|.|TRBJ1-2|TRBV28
TGTGCCAGCAGTTTCCCCTCCGGGTTTAACTATGGCTACACCTTC
CASSFPSGFNYGYTF
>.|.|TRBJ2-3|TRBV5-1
TGCGCCAGCAGCTTAAGGGTCAGCACAGATACGCAGTATTTT
CASSLRVSTDTQYF
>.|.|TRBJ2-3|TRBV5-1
TGCGCCAGCAGCCCTAAACCCACAGATACGCAGTATTTT
CASSPKPTDTQYF
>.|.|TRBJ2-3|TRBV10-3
TGTGCCATCAGTGAGCCCAACACAGATACGCAGTATTTT
CAISEPNTDTQYF
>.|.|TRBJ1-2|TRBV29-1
TGCAGCGTTGAAGGCAGGCTAACTAACTATGGCTACACCTTC
CSVEGRLTNYGYTF
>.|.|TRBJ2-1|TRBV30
TGTGCCTGGAGGCCAGGGGGGAGAGCATACAATGAGCAGTTCTTC
CAWRPGGRAYNEQFF
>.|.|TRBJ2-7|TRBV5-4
TGTGCCAGCAGCTTGGTTACGGGCCCTTTACACGAGCAGTACTTC
CASSLVTGPLHEQYF
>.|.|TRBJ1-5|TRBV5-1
TGCGCCAGCAGCTTGGGGGGGACCAATCAGCCCCAGCATTTT
CASSLGGTNQPQHF
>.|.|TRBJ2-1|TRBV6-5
TGTGCCAGCAGTTACAGAGGAGTCGGTCTCAATGAGCAGTTCTTC
CASSYRGVGLNEQFF
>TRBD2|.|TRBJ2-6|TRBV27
TGTGCCAGCAGCAGGACTAGCGGGGTACCTGGGGCCAACGTCCTGACTTTC
CASSRTSGVPGANVLTF
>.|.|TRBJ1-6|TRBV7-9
TGTGCCAGCAGCCAGGTCGGCTCCTATAATTCACCCCTCCACTTT
CASSQVGSYNSPLHF
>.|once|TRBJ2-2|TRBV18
TGTGCCAGCTCACCCCCACTAGCCCGGTCCGGGGAGCTGTTTTTT
CASSPPLARSGELFF
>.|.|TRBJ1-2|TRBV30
TGTGCCTGGAGGATGGCTAACTATGGCTACACCTTC
CAWRMANYGYTF
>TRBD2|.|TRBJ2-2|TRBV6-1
TGTGCCAGCAGTGTCCGGGGGAGGGGTAACACCGGGGAGCTGTTTTTT
CASSVRGRGNTGELFF
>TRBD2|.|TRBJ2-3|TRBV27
TGTGCCAGCAGTGTCTGGGGACTAGGAACAGATACGCAGTATTTT
CASSVWGLGTDTQYF
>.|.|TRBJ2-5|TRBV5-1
TGCGCCACCTCTGGAGGGACACCCCAAGAGACCCAGTACTTC
CATSGGTPQETQYF
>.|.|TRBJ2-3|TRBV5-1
TGCGCCAGCAGCTTGGACCGTTATTTCGGACTTAACGGTGGTACGCAGTATTTT
CASSLDRYFGLNGGTQYF
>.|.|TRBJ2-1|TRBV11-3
TGTGCCAGCAGCTCGAGACCGGACAATGAGCAGTTCTTC
CASSSRPDNEQFF
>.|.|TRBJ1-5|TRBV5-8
TGTGCCAGCAGCTTCTTAGTGAGACGAGAGGGCTATCAGCCCCAGCATTTT
CASSFLVRREGYQPQHF
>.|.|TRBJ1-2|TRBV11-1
TGTGCCAGCAGCTCTTCCAGAAAGCTAAACTATGGCTACACCTTC
CASSSSRKLNYGYTF
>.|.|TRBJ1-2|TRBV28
TGTGCCAGCAGTCCAGGAGGGGAAACTTACTATGGCTACACCTTC
CASSPGGETYYGYTF
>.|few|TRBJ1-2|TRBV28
TGTGCCAGCAGTGACCAGAACTATGGCTACACCTTC
CASSDQNYGYTF
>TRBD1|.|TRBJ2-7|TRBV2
TGTGCCAGCAAGGGGACAGCCTACGAGCAGTACTTC
CASKGTAYEQYF
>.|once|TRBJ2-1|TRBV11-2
TGTGCCAGCAGCTTAGATTCTTTCTCCTACAATGAGCAGTTCTTC
CASSLDSFSYNEQFF
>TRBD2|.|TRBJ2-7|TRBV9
TGTGCCAGCAGCGTAGGCCCACTAGCGGGATTCGCCTACGAGCAGTACTTC
CASSVGPLAGFAYEQYF
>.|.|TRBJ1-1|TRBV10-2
TGCGCCAGCAATCGGGCGTTTGATACTGAAGCTTTCTTT
CASNRAFDTEAFF
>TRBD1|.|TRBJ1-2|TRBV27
TGTGCCAGCAGTTTGAAGGGACAGCGGATACCGATAAACTATGGCTACACCTTC
CASSLKGQRIPINYGYTF
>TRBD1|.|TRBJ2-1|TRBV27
TGTGCCAGCAGTCCGTTGGGACAGGGGGGGTATGAGCAGTTCTTC
CASSPLGQGGYEQFF
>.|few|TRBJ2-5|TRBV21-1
TGTGCCAGCAGCAAGATCGGGGGACAGGGGGCAAGAGAGACCCAGTACTTC
CASSKIGGQGARETQYF
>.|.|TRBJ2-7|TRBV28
TGTGCCAGCAGGGCCCCCTCGGTCTACGAGCAGTACTTC
CASRAPSVYEQYF
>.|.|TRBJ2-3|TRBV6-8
TGTGCCAGCAGTTACTCGGTAGCGAGACCTAGTAAAGATACGCAGTATTTT
CASSYSVARPSKDTQYF
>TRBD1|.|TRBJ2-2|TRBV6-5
TGTGCCAGCCGTTCTGGGAGACAGGGCCCCGGGGAGCTGTTTTTT
CASRSGRQGPGELFF
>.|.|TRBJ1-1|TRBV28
TGTGCCAGCAGTCCACACCCCCCCGGGACGAACACTGAAGCTTTCTTT
CASSPHPPGTNTEAFF
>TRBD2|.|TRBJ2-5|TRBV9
TGTGCCAGCAGCGTAGCGGTCGGGAGGGGAGAGACCCAGTACTTC
CASSVAVGRGETQYF
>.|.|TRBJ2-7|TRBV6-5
TGTGCCAGCAGGACTGATAACTCCTACGAGCAGTACTTC
CASRTDNSYEQYF
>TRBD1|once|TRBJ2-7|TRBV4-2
TGTGCCAGCAGCCCAAACCGGGACAGGGTAGGCGAGCAGTACTTC
CASSPNRDRVGEQYF
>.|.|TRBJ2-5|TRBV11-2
TGTGCCAGCAGCTTGCTCAAAGAGACCCAGTACTTC
CASSLLKETQYF
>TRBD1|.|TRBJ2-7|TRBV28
TGTGCCAGCATTGGGGGGAGACAGGGGCTCTACGAGCAGTACTTC
CASIGGRQGLYEQYF
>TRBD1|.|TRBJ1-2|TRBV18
TGTGCCAGCTCACCAGGGACAGGTGGCTATGGCTACACCTTC
CASSPGTGGYGYTF
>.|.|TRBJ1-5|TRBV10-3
TGTGCCATCAGTGAGTCAACAGTCACTAATAGCAATCAGCCCCAGCATTTT
CAISESTVTNSNQPQHF
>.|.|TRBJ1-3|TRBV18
TGTGCCAGCTCACCAGTGGGAATCTCTGGAAACACCATATATTTT
CASSPVGISGNTIYF
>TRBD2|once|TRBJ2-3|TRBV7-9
TGTGCCAGCAGCTATCCGACTAGCGGGCGCACAGATACGCAGTATTTT
CASSYPTSGRTDTQYF
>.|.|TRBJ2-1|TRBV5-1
TGCGCCAGCAGTGGGATGAATGAGCAGTTCTTC
CASSGMNEQFF
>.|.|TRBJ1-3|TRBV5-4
TGTGCCAGCAGCCCGGGACCTAACTCTGGAAACACCATATATTTT
CASSPGPNSGNTIYF
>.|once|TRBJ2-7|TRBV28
TGTGCCAGCAGGCGCGACGGGGGATACGAGCAGTACTTC
CASRRDGGYEQYF
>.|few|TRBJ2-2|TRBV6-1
TGTGCCAGCAGTCGTGAGGGGTACACCGGGGAGCTGTTTTTT
CASSREGYTGELFF
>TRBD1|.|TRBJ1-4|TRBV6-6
TGTGCCAGCAGCCCCGGGACAGGGGGTGAAAAACTGTTTTTT
CASSPGTGGEKLFF
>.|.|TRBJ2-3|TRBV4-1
TGCGCCAGCACCCCGACAGGAATCAACACAGATACGCAGTATTTT
CASTPTGINTDTQYF